Listed here are 29 T cell receptor beta chains from one sample, sequenced in a study of T cell changes during pregnancy in multiple sclerosis. Produced via immunoSEQ multiplex PCR; TCRdb's table is partial and in-frame only. This table holds under 95,000 clones, 85% to 95% found once. The sample in question was peripheral blood, obtained in the second trimester of pregnancy. These receptors were collected from a female donor in good health, enrolled as a control in a pregnancy study.

This sequence joins TRBV5-1 and TRBJ1-3; D is perhaps TRBD1 (6 bases). Trimming shortened V by 4 bases and J by 0 bases, and 11 bases separated the two germline ends. The CDR3 extends over 15 amino acids. Germline V lookup: CDR1 SGHRS, CDR2 YFSETQ. The CDR3: CASSPWTASGNTIYF. The CDR3 DNA sequence: TGCGCCAGCAGCCCTTGGACAGCCTCTGGAAACACCATATATTTT.

This clone appeared once. The rearrangement joins TRBV4-2 to TRBJ2-5; TRBD2 aligns across 8 bases. J gave up 5 bases and V 3 bases, and 11 bases lay outside the gene matches. This CDR3 comprises 16 residues. Germline assignment: CDR1 LGHNA and CDR2 YNFKEQ. CDR3 DNA sequence: TGTGCCAGCAGCCACGTCCAAGGGGAGCGGGAGGAGACCCAGTACTTC. Its protein product is CASSHVQGEREETQYF.

This chain connects TRBV5-4 to TRBJ2-1, with TRBD1 identical over 7 bases. The CDR3 sequence is 17 residues long. CDR1 is SGHNT, CDR2 YYREEE, per germline (reference sequence). V shed 4 bases and J 5 bases; nucleotides not matched to a gene: 15. This CDR3 is CASSPVQGLFTHNEQFF. The DNA for the CDR3 is TGTGCCAGCAGCCCGGTACAGGGGCTCTTTACTCACAATGAGCAGTTCTTC.

The chain has TRBV6-1 and TRBJ1-2; possibly TRBD1 for D (6 bases). There are 13 residues in the CDR3. The germline V and J ends were trimmed by 8 bases and 4 bases, with 14 bases remaining between them. Germline V CDR1 and CDR2: MNHNS, SASEGT. CDR3: CASGDRKVYGYTF. Written as DNA, the CDR3 is TGTGCCAGCGGAGACAGGAAGGTCTATGGCTACACCTTC.

This sequence joins TRBV28 and TRBJ2-2, with 7 bases fitting TRBD1. Unmatched junction bases numbered 8, after V lost 10 bases and J lost 3 bases. The CDR3 covers 14 residues. Germline V lookup: CDR1 MDHEN, CDR2 SYDVKM. CDR3 residues: CATLRGQHTGELFF. CDR3 in DNA: TGTGCCACTCTTAGGGGACAGCACACCGGGGAGCTGTTTTTT.

The rearrangement uses TRBV2 and TRBJ1-1; D ambiguous. CDR1 and CDR2 (germline): SNHLY, FYNNEI. This CDR3 is built from 12 residues. V was cut by 9 bases and J by 3 bases, with 11 bases left in between. Here the CDR3 reads CAREREDTEAFF. CDR3 in DNA: TGTGCCAGGGAAAGGGAGGACACTGAAGCTTTCTTT.

The V call is TRBV5-1, the J call TRBJ2-5; 7 nucleotides match TRBD1. The trim removed 4 bases at V and 1 base at J, leaving 4 bases unmatched. The CDR3 runs to 14 residues. Per germline, CDR1 SGHRS and CDR2 YFSETQ. The CDR3 DNA reads TGCGCCAGCAGCCCCGGGACAGTCCAAGAGACCCAGTACTTC. Its protein product is CASSPGTVQETQYF.

V and J are TRBV5-1 and TRBJ2-1; 7 bases match TRBD2. Germline trimming cut 2 bases from V and 0 bases from J; bases unmatched to any gene: 5. CDR3 length: 16 amino acids. Germline-derived CDR1 and CDR2 are SGHRS and YFSETQ. The CDR3 loop is CASSLAGKGSYNEQFF. In DNA, the CDR3 is TGCGCCAGCAGCTTAGCGGGAAAAGGCTCCTACAATGAGCAGTTCTTC.

V gene TRBV28 combines with J gene TRBJ2-2, with 10 bases that match TRBD1. The J segment lost 6 bases and the V segment lost 3 bases, leaving 7 bases of the junction unmatched. This CDR3 contains 16 residues. The germline CDR1 and CDR2 sequences are MDHEN and SYDVKM. As DNA, the CDR3 is TGTGCCAGCAGTTTTGGGACAGGGGCCCTCTCCGGGGAGCTGTTTTTT. It yields the protein CASSFGTGALSGELFF.

The J gene is TRBJ1-1, the V gene TRBV4-1, with D possibly matching TRBD1 (6 bases). The V and J ends lost 4 bases and 4 bases respectively, with 19 bases between them. Germline-derived CDR1 and CDR2 are MGHRA and YSYEKL. This CDR3 is built from 16 residues. The DNA for the CDR3 is TGCGCCAGCAGCCGGTACCGAGGACAGCTGATCACTGAAGCTTTCTTT. Protein product: CASSRYRGQLITEAFF.

The chain's CDR3 is CASSPGTDNEKLFF. The CDR3, as DNA: TGTGCCAGCTCTCCCGGGACAGATAATGAAAAACTGTTTTTT. The rearrangement links TRBV18 to TRBJ1-4, with 7 bases aligning to TRBD1. V was pared by 6 bases and J by 4 bases, with 5 bases of the junction left unmatched. The V gene's germline CDR1 is KGHSH and CDR2 LQKENI. The CDR3 extends over 14 amino acids.

V usage is TRBV4-2 and J usage is TRBJ2-7, with TRBD1 matching 9 bases. The CDR3 is made up of 18 amino acids. V trimming: 2 bases; J trimming: 4 bases; junction bases outside the gene matches: 15. Germline CDR1 and CDR2: LGHNA and YNFKEQ. CDR3 sequence reads: CASSQTMGQGKHPYEQYF. In nucleotides, the CDR3 is TGTGCCAGCAGCCAAACCATGGGACAGGGTAAACACCCTTACGAGCAGTACTTC.

CDR3 in DNA: TGTGCCTGGAGTGTACTGCCCACGATAAACACTGAAGCTTTCTTT. The encoded protein is CAWSVLPTINTEAFF. The chain employs TRBV30 and TRBJ1-1; D call uncertain. Germline CDR1 is GTSNPN and CDR2 is SVGIG (reference sequence). Trimming cost V 0 bases and J 2 bases, with 13 bases left between them. There are 15 residues in the CDR3.

V and J are TRBV11-2 and TRBJ2-3; 11 bases match TRBD2. The CDR3 totals 15 residues. The ends lost 5 bases at V and 7 bases at J; junction bases unmatched: 8. Germline loops: CDR1 SGHAT, CDR2 FQNNGV. CDR3 region: CASSVTSGRVHTQYF. The CDR3 nucleotides read TGTGCCAGCAGCGTTACTAGCGGGAGAGTTCATACGCAGTATTTT.

The chain combines TRBV28 with TRBJ2-7; 11 bases align to TRBD2. Germline loops: CDR1 MDHEN, CDR2 SYDVKM. The trim removed 4 bases at V and 3 bases at J, leaving 5 bases unmatched. The CDR3 has 15 amino acids. The CDR3 sequence is CASSYPLAGGYEQYF. The CDR3 nucleotides are TGTGCCAGCAGTTACCCCCTAGCGGGAGGCTACGAGCAGTACTTC.

The gene calls are TRBV18 and TRBJ2-7; a possible D gene is TRBD2 (6 bases). The CDR3 sequence is 15 residues long. V shed 2 bases and J shed 3 bases, with 14 bases lying between them. Germline V gene data show CDR1 as KGHSH and CDR2 as LQKENI. This chain's CDR3 is CASSPGGKVGYEQYF. The CDR3 nucleotides are TGTGCCAGCTCACCAGGAGGGAAGGTCGGCTACGAGCAGTACTTC. Full variable domain (rest looked up from reference TRBV18 and TRBJ2-7): NAGVMQNPRHLVRRRGQEARLRCSPMKGHSHVYWYRQLPEEGLKFMVYLQKENIIDESGMPKERFSAEFPKEGPSILRIQQVVRGDSAAYFCASSPGGKVGYEQYFGPGTRLTVT.

The V and J genes are TRBV27 and TRBJ2-7; 11 bases are a match to TRBD2. Losses at the gene ends were 4 bases for V and 2 bases for J; bases not matched to a gene: 4. CDR1 MNHEY and CDR2 SMNVEV come from the germline V gene (reference sequence). This CDR3 region has 15 residues. The CDR3 DNA follows: TGTGCCAGCAGTTCGCGACTAGCGGGACCCTACGAGCAGTACTTC. This gives the protein CASSSRLAGPYEQYF.

This chain links TRBV7-9 with TRBJ2-5; the D gene is possibly TRBD2 (6 bases). V was clipped by 5 bases and J by 7 bases, with 17 bases between them. This CDR3 contains 14 residues. CDR1 SEHNR and CDR2 FQNEAQ come from the germline V gene (reference sequence). This chain's CDR3 is CASSDTGRDGTQYF. As DNA, the CDR3 is TGTGCCAGCAGCGATACCGGGAGAGACGGGACCCAGTACTTC.

This chain links TRBV28 with TRBJ2-7, with 13 bases identical to TRBD2. Germline loops: CDR1 MDHEN, CDR2 SYDVKM. This CDR3 comprises 14 residues. J gave up 6 bases and V 5 bases, and 4 bases lay outside the gene matches. The CDR3: CASSLTSGRAEQYF. In DNA form, the CDR3 reads TGTGCCAGCAGTCTTACTAGCGGGAGGGCCGAGCAGTACTTC.

The gene calls are TRBV28 and TRBJ2-7, with a possible D match to TRBD2 (6 bases). Germline V gene sequence: CDR1 MDHEN, CDR2 SYDVKM. V shed 3 bases and J shed 0 bases, with 12 bases lying between them. This CDR3 has 15 amino acids. CDR3 nucleotides: TGTGCCAGCAGTTTCGGGGGTAAGACCTCCTACGAGCAGTACTTC. Translating gives CASSFGGKTSYEQYF.

The chain couples TRBV19 to TRBJ2-1; TRBD2 agrees at 7 bases. CDR3 length equals 12 residues. Germline trimming cut 6 bases from V and 7 bases from J; bases unmatched to any gene: 3. Germline loops: CDR1 LNHDA, CDR2 SQIVND (reference sequence). CDR3 protein: CASSVGGNEQFF. CDR3 nucleotide sequence: TGTGCCAGTAGCGTGGGGGGGAATGAGCAGTTCTTC.

The chain is built from TRBV28 and TRBJ1-5, with D hard to call. V was cut by 6 bases and J by 10 bases, with 13 bases left in between. In germline, CDR1 is MDHEN, CDR2 SYDVKM. This CDR3 spans 12 amino acids. DNA for the CDR3: TGTGCCAGCAGCCCCGGGGTGGACCCCCAGCATTTT. Translated: CASSPGVDPQHF.

The chain has TRBV28 and TRBJ1-2, with 8 nucleotides matching TRBD1. CDR1 and CDR2 (germline): MDHEN, SYDVKM. The CDR3 covers 15 residues. Trimming at V came to 9 bases and at J to 3 bases, leaving 12 bases not matched to a gene. The CDR3: CARVVSDREHYGYTF. In DNA, the CDR3 is TGTGCCAGGGTTGTTTCGGACAGGGAACACTATGGCTACACCTTC.

V usage is TRBV6-5 and J usage is TRBJ1-1; D unresolved. The V end lost 6 bases, the J end lost 7 bases, and 15 bases lay between the germline ends. The CDR3 consists of 13 residues. Germline assignment: CDR1 MNHEY and CDR2 SVGAGI. As DNA, the CDR3 is TGTGCCAGCAGATCCCCCGGGGAGAGTGAAGCTTTCTTT. Translation: CASRSPGESEAFF.

The chain is built from TRBV4-2 and TRBJ2-7; D is unresolved. The CDR3 totals 14 residues. Trimming pared 0 bases from V and 6 bases from J, leaving 12 bases between. Germline CDR1 is LGHNA and CDR2 is YNFKEQ. This CDR3 is CASSQEASLSEQYF. CDR3 nucleotide sequence: TGTGCCAGCAGCCAAGAAGCTAGTCTAAGCGAGCAGTACTTC.

The genes are TRBV5-6 and TRBJ2-3; no definite D call. V was clipped by 0 bases and J by 6 bases, with 14 bases between them. CDR1 is SGHDT and CDR2 is YYEEEE in the germline V gene. This CDR3 region has 15 residues. CDR3 residues: CASSLGASMADTQYF. CDR3 nucleotides: TGTGCCAGCAGCTTGGGGGCCTCGATGGCGGATACGCAGTATTTT.

In this sample, this clone turned up once. The chain has TRBV20-1 and TRBJ2-1; D remains unclear. The CDR3 consists of 11 residues. Germline assignment: CDR1 DFQATT and CDR2 SNEGSKA (reference sequence). V lost 3 bases to trimming and J lost 8 bases, with 8 bases between them. This CDR3 is CSARAVHEQFF. In nucleotides, the CDR3 is TGCAGTGCTAGGGCAGTACATGAGCAGTTCTTC.

The J gene is TRBJ2-7, the V gene TRBV27; TRBD1 agrees at 8 bases. The CDR3 contains 12 residues. The ends lost 8 bases at V and 4 bases at J; junction bases unmatched: 4. CDR1 MNHEY and CDR2 SMNVEV come from the germline V gene (reference sequence). The chain's CDR3 is CASGDRPYEQYF. For the CDR3, the DNA is TGTGCCAGCGGGGACAGGCCTTACGAGCAGTACTTC.

V gene TRBV18 combines with J gene TRBJ1-1; D is perhaps TRBD1 (6 bases). Germline CDR1 and CDR2: KGHSH and LQKENI. Trimming stripped 3 bases from V and 4 bases from J, with 12 bases between. This CDR3 is 14 amino acids long. The CDR3 spells CASSPQGKVTEAFF. Written as DNA, the CDR3 is TGTGCCAGCTCACCCCAGGGGAAGGTCACTGAAGCTTTCTTT.